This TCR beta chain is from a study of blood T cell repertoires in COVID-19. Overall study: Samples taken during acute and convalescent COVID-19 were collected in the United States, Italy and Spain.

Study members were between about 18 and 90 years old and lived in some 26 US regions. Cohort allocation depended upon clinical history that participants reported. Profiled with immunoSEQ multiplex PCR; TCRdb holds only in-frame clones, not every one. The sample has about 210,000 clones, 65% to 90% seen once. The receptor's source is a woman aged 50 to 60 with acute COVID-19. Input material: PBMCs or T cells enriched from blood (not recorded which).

The CDR3 nucleotides are TGTGCCAGCAGTACTCTTCTTAGGCCCCAGCATTTT. Translated: CASSTLLRPQHF. The chain has TRBV28 and TRBJ1-5; D gene uncertain. The V gene's germline CDR1 is MDHEN and CDR2 SYDVKM. Between the trimmed V and J ends, which lost 5 bases and 9 bases, there was a span of 11 bases. This CDR3 contains 12 residues. The variable domain in full, with the rest retrieved from reference TRBV28 and TRBJ1-5, is DVKVTQSSRYLVKRTGEKVFLECVQDMDHENMFWYRQDPGLGLRLIYFSYDVKMKEKGDIPEGYSVSREKKERFSLILESASTNQTSMYLCASSTLLRPQHFGDGTRLSIL.